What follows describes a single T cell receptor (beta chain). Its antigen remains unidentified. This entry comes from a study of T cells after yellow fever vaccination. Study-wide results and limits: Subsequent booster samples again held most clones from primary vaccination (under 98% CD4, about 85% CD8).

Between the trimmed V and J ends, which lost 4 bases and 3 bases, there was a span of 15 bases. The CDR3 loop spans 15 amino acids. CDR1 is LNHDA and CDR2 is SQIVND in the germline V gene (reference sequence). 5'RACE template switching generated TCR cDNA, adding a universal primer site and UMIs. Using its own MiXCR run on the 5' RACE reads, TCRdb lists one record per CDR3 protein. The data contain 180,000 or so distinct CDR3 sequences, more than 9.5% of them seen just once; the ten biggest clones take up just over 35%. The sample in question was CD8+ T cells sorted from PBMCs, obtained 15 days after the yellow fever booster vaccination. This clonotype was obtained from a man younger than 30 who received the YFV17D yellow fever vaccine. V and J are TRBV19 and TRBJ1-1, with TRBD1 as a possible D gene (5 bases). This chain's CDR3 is CASSTRPWGDTEAFF. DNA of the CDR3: TGTGCCAGTAGTACGCGACCCTGGGGGGACACTGAAGCTTTCTTT.